Described below is a single T cell receptor (beta chain) sequence and its context. Germline trimming cut 3 bases from V and 5 bases from J; bases unmatched to any gene: 13. The CDR3 is 17 residues long. CDR1 and CDR2 from the germline V gene are MGHRA and YSYEKL. The source of the sample is a study of PD-L1 blockade in urothelial cancer. At the level of the study: Of 29 to 30 patients, around 25 were males with bladder-origin urothelial cancer. Patients' prior chemotherapy regimens numbered 0 to 3. The researchers analyzed blood 3 weeks (second dose) and 6 weeks after treatment start.

Each PCR contained spiked-in synthetic TCR analog templates. The table came from immunoSEQ multiplex PCR; TCRdb's copy has only in-frame clones and leaves some out. The sample consists of 46,000 or so clones, 70% to 90% of them appearing once. The sequence came from a man aged 60-69 years with urothelial cancer. The specimen was PBMCs, collected around atezolizumab (anti-PD-L1) treatment. The chain employs TRBV4-1 and TRBJ2-3; 8 nucleotides align to TRBD1. CDR3 protein: CASSHILRGRVIDTQYF. The CDR3 bases are TGCGCCAGCAGCCACATTCTCAGGGGGCGGGTAATAGATACGCAGTATTTT.